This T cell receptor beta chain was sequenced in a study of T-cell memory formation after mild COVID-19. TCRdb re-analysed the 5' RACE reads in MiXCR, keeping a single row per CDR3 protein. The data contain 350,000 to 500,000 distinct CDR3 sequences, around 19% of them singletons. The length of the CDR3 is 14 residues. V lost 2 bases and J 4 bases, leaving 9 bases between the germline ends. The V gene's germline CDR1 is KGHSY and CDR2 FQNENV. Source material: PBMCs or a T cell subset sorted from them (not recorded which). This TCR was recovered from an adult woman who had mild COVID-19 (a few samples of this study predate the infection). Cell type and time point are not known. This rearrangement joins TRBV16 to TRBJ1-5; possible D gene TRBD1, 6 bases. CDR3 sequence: CASSQIRGNQPQHF. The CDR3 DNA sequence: TGTGCCAGCAGCCAAATTAGGGGGAATCAGCCCCAGCATTTT.